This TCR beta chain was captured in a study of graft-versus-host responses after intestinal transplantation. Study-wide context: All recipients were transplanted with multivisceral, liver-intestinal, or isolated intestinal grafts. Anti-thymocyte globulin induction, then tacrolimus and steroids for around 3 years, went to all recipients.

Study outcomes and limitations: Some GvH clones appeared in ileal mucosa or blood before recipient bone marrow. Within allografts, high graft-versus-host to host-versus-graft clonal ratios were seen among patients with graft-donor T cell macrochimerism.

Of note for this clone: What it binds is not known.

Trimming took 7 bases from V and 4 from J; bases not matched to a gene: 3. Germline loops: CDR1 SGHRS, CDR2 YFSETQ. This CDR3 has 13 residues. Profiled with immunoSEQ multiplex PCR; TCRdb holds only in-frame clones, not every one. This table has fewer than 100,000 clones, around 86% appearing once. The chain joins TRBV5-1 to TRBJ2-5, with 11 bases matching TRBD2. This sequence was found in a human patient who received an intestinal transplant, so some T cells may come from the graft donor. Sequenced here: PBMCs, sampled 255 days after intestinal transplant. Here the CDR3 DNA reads TGCGCCAGCTCCGGACTAGCGGGAGAGACCCAGTACTTC. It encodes CASSGLAGETQYF.